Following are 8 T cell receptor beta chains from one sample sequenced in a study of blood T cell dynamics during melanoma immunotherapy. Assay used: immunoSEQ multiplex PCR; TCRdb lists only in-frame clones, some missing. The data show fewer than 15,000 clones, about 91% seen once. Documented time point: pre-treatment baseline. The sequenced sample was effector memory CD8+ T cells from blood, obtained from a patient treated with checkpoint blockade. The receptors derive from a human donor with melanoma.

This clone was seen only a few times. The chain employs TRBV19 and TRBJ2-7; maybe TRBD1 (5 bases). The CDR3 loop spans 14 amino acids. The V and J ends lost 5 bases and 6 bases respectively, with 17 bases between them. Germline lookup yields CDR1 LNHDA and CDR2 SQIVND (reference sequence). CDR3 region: CASSPAARGGEQYF. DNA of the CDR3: TGTGCCAGTAGTCCCGCGGCAAGGGGTGGCGAGCAGTACTTC.

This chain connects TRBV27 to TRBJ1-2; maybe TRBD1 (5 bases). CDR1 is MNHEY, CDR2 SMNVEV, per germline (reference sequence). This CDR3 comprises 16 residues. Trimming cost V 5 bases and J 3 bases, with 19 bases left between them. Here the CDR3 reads CASSHGTSMTDYGYTF. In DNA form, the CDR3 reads TGTGCCAGCAGTCACGGGACCTCTATGACTGACTATGGCTACACCTTC.

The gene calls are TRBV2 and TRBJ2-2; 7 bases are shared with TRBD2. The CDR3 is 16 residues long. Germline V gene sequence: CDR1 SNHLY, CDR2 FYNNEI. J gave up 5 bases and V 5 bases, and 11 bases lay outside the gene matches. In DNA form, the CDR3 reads TGTGCCAGCAGTCAACCGGGACTAACTAGGACCGGGGAGCTGTTTTTT. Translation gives CASSQPGLTRTGELFF. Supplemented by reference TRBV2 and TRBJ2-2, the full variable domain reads EPEVTQTPSHQVTQMGQEVILRCVPISNHLYFYWYRQILGQKVEFLVSFYNNEISEKSEIFDDQFSVERPDGSNFTLKIRSTKLEDSAMYFCASSQPGLTRTGELFFGEGSRLTVL.

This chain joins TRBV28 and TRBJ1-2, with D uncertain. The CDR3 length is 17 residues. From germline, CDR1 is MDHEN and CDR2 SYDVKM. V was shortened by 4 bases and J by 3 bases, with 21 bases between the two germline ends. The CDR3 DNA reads TGTGCCAGCAGTTCGCCTAGGAGAGAGGGTCGGTACTATGGCTACACCTTC. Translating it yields CASSSPRREGRYYGYTF.

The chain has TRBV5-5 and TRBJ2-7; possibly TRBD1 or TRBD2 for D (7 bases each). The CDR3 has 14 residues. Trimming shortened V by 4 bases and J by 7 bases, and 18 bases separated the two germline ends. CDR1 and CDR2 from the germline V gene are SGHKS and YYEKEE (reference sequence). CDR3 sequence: CASSGGDRPFEQYF. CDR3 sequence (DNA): TGTGCCAGCAGCGGGGGGGACAGACCTTTTGAGCAGTACTTC.

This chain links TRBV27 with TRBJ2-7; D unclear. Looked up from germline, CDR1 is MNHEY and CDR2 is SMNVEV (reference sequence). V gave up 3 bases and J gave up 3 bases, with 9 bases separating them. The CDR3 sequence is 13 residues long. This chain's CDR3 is CASSFALDYEQYF. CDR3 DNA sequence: TGTGCCAGCAGTTTTGCCCTAGACTACGAGCAGTACTTC.

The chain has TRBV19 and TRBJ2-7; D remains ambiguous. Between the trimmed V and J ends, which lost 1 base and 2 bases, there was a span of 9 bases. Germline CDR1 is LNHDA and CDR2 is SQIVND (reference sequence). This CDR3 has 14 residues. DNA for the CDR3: TGTGCCAGTAGTATAGGGGGTGGACCCTACGAGCAGTACTTC. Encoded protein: CASSIGGGPYEQYF. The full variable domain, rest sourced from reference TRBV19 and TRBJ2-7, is DGGITQSPKYLFRKEGQNVTLSCEQNLNHDAMYWYRQDPGQGLRLIYYSQIVNDFQKGDIAEGYSVSREKKESFPLTVTSAQKNPTAFYLCASSIGGGPYEQYFGPGTRLTVT.

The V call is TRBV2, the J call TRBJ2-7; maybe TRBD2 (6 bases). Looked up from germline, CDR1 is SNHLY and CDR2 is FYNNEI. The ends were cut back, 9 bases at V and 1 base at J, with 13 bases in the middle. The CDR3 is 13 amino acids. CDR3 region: CARSEEGSYEQYF. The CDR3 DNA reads TGTGCCAGGTCTGAGGAGGGTTCCTACGAGCAGTACTTC.